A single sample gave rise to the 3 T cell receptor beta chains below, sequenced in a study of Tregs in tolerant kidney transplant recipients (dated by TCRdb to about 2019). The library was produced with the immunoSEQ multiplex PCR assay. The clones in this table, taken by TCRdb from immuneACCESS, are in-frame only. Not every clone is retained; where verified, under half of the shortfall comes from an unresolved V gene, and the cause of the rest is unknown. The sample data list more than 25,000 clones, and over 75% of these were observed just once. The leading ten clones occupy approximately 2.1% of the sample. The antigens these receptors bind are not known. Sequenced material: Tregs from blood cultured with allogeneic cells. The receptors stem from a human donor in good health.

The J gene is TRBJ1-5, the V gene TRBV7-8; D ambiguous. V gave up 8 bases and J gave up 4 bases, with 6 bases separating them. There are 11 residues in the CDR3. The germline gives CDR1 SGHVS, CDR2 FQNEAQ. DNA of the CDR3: TGTGCCAGCGGGTTTAATCAGCCCCAGCATTTT. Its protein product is CASGFNQPQHF.

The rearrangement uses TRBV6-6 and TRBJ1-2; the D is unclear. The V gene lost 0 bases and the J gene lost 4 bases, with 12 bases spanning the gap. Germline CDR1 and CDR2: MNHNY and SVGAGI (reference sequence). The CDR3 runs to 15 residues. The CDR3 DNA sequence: TGTGCCAGCAGTTACTCGAATGTGGGTGGCTATGGCTACACCTTC. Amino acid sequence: CASSYSNVGGYGYTF.

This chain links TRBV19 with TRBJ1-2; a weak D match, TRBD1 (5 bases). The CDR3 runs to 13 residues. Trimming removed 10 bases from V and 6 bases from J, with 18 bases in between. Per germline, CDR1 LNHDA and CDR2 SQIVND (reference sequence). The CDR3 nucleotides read TGTGCCACCACATCGGGACGGCCAGATGGCTACACCTTC. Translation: CATTSGRPDGYTF.